Listed below are T cell receptor beta chains from one sample, sequenced in a study of T cell responses to AZD1222 COVID-19 vaccine. Data came from immunoSEQ multiplex PCR; TCRdb stores just in-frame clones and leaves some out. The table lists tens of thousands of clones, around nine tenths of them singletons. Source: peripheral blood, taken on day 0 of MenACWY control vaccination. The receptors were sampled from an adult in good health. Both conserved end residues are part of each CDR3. A D gene is named only where the DNA matches it firmly. Part of the rows lack a size; the others show once, few, many or a class for expanded clones.

v_call: TRBV7-9
d_call: TRBD2
clone_size: .
j_call: TRBJ2-1
cdr3_aa: CASKASGPYNEQFF
cdr3_nt: TGTGCCAGCAAGGCTAGCGGACCTTACAATGAGCAGTTCTTC

v_call: TRBV7-9
d_call: .
clone_size: .
j_call: TRBJ1-4
cdr3_aa: CASSLKATAGGEKLFF
cdr3_nt: TGTGCCAGCAGCTTAAAGGCCACAGCGGGTGGAGAAAAACTGTTTTTT

v_call: TRBV2
d_call: .
clone_size: once
j_call: TRBJ2-3
cdr3_aa: CASSVQGRGGADTQYF
cdr3_nt: TGTGCCAGTAGTGTGCAGGGGCGGGGAGGCGCAGATACGCAGTATTTT

v_call: TRBV25-1
d_call: .
clone_size: once
j_call: TRBJ1-2
cdr3_aa: CATAGTARGYTF
cdr3_nt: TGTGCCACCGCGGGCACGGCCCGAGGCTACACCTTC

v_call: TRBV6-6
d_call: .
clone_size: .
j_call: TRBJ1-5
cdr3_aa: CASRAPNQPQHF
cdr3_nt: TGTGCCAGCAGGGCCCCGAATCAGCCCCAGCATTTT

v_call: TRBV12-2
d_call: .
clone_size: .
j_call: TRBJ1-1
cdr3_aa: CASRFFGPSWGTEAFF
cdr3_nt: TGTGCAAGTCGCTTCTTTGGTCCAAGCTGGGGGACTGAAGCTTTCTTT

v_call: TRBV11-2
d_call: .
clone_size: .
j_call: TRBJ2-5
cdr3_aa: CASSFGAGGQETQYF
cdr3_nt: TGTGCCAGCAGCTTTGGCGCCGGGGGCCAAGAGACCCAGTACTTC

v_call: TRBV3-1/TRBV3-2
d_call: .
clone_size: .
j_call: TRBJ2-7
cdr3_aa: CASSQAGQGGEQYF
cdr3_nt: TGTGCCAGCAGCCAAGCCGGCCAGGGCGGCGAGCAGTACTTC

v_call: TRBV19
d_call: TRBD1
clone_size: .
j_call: TRBJ2-7
cdr3_aa: CASSGQGGPYEQYF
cdr3_nt: TGTGCCAGTAGCGGACAGGGCGGCCCCTACGAGCAGTACTTC

v_call: TRBV10-3
d_call: .
clone_size: .
j_call: TRBJ1-1
cdr3_aa: CAISGTEDTEAFF
cdr3_nt: TGTGCCATCAGTGGGACGGAGGACACTGAAGCTTTCTTT

v_call: TRBV19
d_call: .
clone_size: once
j_call: TRBJ2-7
cdr3_aa: CAFLSWDRQEGRVQYF
cdr3_nt: TGTGCCTTCTTAAGTTGGGACCGACAGGAGGGAAGGGTGCAGTACTTC

v_call: TRBV28
d_call: TRBD2
clone_size: .
j_call: TRBJ2-1
cdr3_aa: CASDRTSGYNEQFF
cdr3_nt: TGTGCCAGCGATCGGACTAGCGGATACAATGAGCAGTTCTTC

v_call: TRBV5-1
d_call: .
clone_size: .
j_call: TRBJ1-4
cdr3_aa: CASSLLATNEKLFF
cdr3_nt: TGCGCCAGCAGCTTGTTAGCAACTAATGAAAAACTGTTTTTT

v_call: TRBV19
d_call: TRBD1
clone_size: .
j_call: TRBJ2-7
cdr3_aa: CASSIPGQASEQYF
cdr3_nt: TGTGCCAGTAGTATTCCGGGACAGGCATCCGAGCAGTACTTC

v_call: TRBV5-6
d_call: TRBD1
clone_size: .
j_call: TRBJ1-1
cdr3_aa: CASSLRQGSNTEAFF
cdr3_nt: TGTGCCAGCAGCTTAAGACAGGGGTCGAACACTGAAGCTTTCTTT

v_call: TRBV4-1
d_call: TRBD2
clone_size: .
j_call: TRBJ2-1
cdr3_aa: CASSQDGGGAANEQFF
cdr3_nt: TGCGCCAGCAGCCAAGATGGCGGGGGGGCCGCCAATGAGCAGTTCTTC

v_call: TRBV28
d_call: TRBD1
clone_size: once
j_call: TRBJ2-5
cdr3_aa: CASSLDRVRETQYF
cdr3_nt: TGTGCCAGCAGTTTGGACAGGGTTCGGGAGACCCAGTACTTC

v_call: TRBV3-1/TRBV3-2
d_call: TRBD2
clone_size: .
j_call: TRBJ2-1
cdr3_aa: CASSQEPAGTFNEQFF
cdr3_nt: TGTGCCAGCAGCCAAGAGCCAGCGGGGACGTTCAATGAGCAGTTCTTC

v_call: TRBV6-5
d_call: TRBD1
clone_size: .
j_call: TRBJ2-3
cdr3_aa: CASSRGQGVTDTQYF
cdr3_nt: TGTGCCAGCAGTCGCGGACAGGGGGTAACAGATACGCAGTATTTT

v_call: TRBV19
d_call: TRBD1
clone_size: .
j_call: TRBJ2-6
cdr3_aa: CASRPQGASGANVLTF
cdr3_nt: TGTGCCAGTAGACCCCAGGGGGCTTCTGGGGCCAACGTCCTGACTTTC

v_call: TRBV4-2
d_call: TRBD2
clone_size: .
j_call: TRBJ2-7
cdr3_aa: CASSQGGRERSYEQYF
cdr3_nt: TGTGCCAGCAGCCAAGGAGGGCGGGAGCGCTCCTACGAGCAGTACTTC

v_call: TRBV2
d_call: .
clone_size: .
j_call: TRBJ1-2
cdr3_aa: CASSEIGYTF
cdr3_nt: TGTGCCAGCAGTGAAATTGGCTACACCTTC

v_call: TRBV7-3
d_call: .
clone_size: .
j_call: TRBJ2-7
cdr3_aa: CASSLDGGWAYEQYF
cdr3_nt: TGTGCCAGCAGCTTAGATGGCGGGTGGGCCTACGAGCAGTACTTC

v_call: TRBV7-2
d_call: TRBD1
clone_size: .
j_call: TRBJ2-2
cdr3_aa: CASSPPDRVYTGELFF
cdr3_nt: TGTGCCAGCAGCCCCCCGGACAGGGTGTACACCGGGGAGCTGTTTTTT

v_call: TRBV5-8
d_call: TRBD1
clone_size: few
j_call: TRBJ2-7
cdr3_aa: CASSSGQGRAYEQYF
cdr3_nt: TGTGCCAGCAGTTCAGGACAGGGGCGAGCCTACGAGCAGTACTTC

v_call: TRBV29-1
d_call: .
clone_size: .
j_call: TRBJ1-1
cdr3_aa: CSVEGGGTEAFF
cdr3_nt: TGCAGCGTTGAGGGCGGGGGCACTGAAGCTTTCTTT

v_call: TRBV27
d_call: .
clone_size: few
j_call: TRBJ2-4
cdr3_aa: CASSILSGTKNIQYF
cdr3_nt: TGTGCCAGCAGTATCCTTTCGGGGACCAAAAACATTCAGTACTTC

v_call: TRBV7-3
d_call: .
clone_size: .
j_call: TRBJ1-5
cdr3_aa: CASSPPGVYSNQPQHF
cdr3_nt: TGTGCCAGCAGTCCTCCGGGCGTCTATAGCAATCAGCCCCAGCATTTT

v_call: TRBV19
d_call: TRBD2
clone_size: .
j_call: TRBJ2-7
cdr3_aa: CASSNQAGGTYEQYF
cdr3_nt: TGTGCCAGTAGTAATCAGGCGGGAGGGACCTACGAGCAGTACTTC

v_call: TRBV27
d_call: .
clone_size: .
j_call: TRBJ1-5
cdr3_aa: CASSPRLLGGSGNQPQHF
cdr3_nt: TGTGCCAGCAGTCCTCGTCTTTTGGGAGGGTCAGGAAATCAGCCCCAGCATTTT

v_call: TRBV6-6
d_call: .
clone_size: .
j_call: TRBJ2-1
cdr3_aa: CASKPGPGNEQFF
cdr3_nt: TGTGCCAGCAAGCCGGGACCGGGCAATGAGCAGTTCTTC

v_call: TRBV4-3
d_call: .
clone_size: .
j_call: TRBJ1-4
cdr3_aa: CASSQDPGPINEKLFF
cdr3_nt: TGCGCCAGCAGCCAAGATCCCGGGCCAATTAATGAAAAACTGTTTTTT

v_call: TRBV4-2
d_call: .
clone_size: .
j_call: TRBJ1-5
cdr3_aa: CASSQDSTGRRKPQHF
cdr3_nt: TGTGCCAGCAGCCAAGATTCAACTGGGAGGCGGAAGCCCCAGCATTTT

v_call: TRBV6-5
d_call: TRBD1
clone_size: .
j_call: TRBJ1-1
cdr3_aa: CASSTGQLMNTEAFF
cdr3_nt: TGTGCCAGCAGTACGGGACAGCTGATGAACACTGAAGCTTTCTTT